These 8 T cell receptor beta chains originate from one sample sequenced in a study of response to subunit inactivated influenza vaccine. TCRdb reprocessed the RT-PCR reads via MiXCR and lists one record per CDR3 protein. Of some 800,000 distinct CDR3 sequences in the sample, 21% were seen once. Sequencing used PBMCs from blood, obtained less than 6 days after vaccination. These receptors were collected from a man aged 50 to 59 who received an inactivated influenza vaccine.

This clonotype was recorded a few times. This rearrangement joins TRBV20-1 to TRBJ1-5; 7 nucleotides match TRBD1. This CDR3 is 13 amino acids long. Trimming removed 6 bases from V and 3 bases from J; junction bases left unmatched: 5. Germline V gives CDR1 DFQATT, CDR2 SNEGSKA (reference sequence). CDR3 bases: TGCAGTGCAGCGGGACAGATCAATCAGCCCCAGCATTTT. Residues: CSAAGQINQPQHF.

This clonotype was counted many times. The chain employs TRBV5-4 and TRBJ2-5; D uncertain. V was shortened by 0 bases and J by 1 base, with 4 bases between the two germline ends. Germline V CDR1 and CDR2: SGHNT, YYREEE (reference sequence). This CDR3 has 13 residues. CDR3 in amino acids: CASSLASQETQYF. In nucleotides, the CDR3 is TGTGCCAGCAGCTTGGCCAGCCAAGAGACCCAGTACTTC.

This clonotype was detected a few times. The V call is TRBV27, the J call TRBJ1-1; D is unresolved. V lost 3 bases to trimming and J lost 1 base, with 6 bases between them. CDR3 length equals 13 residues. Germline CDR1 is MNHEY and CDR2 is SMNVEV (reference sequence). The CDR3 protein is CASSFERNTEAFF. The CDR3 DNA follows: TGTGCCAGCAGTTTTGAAAGGAACACTGAAGCTTTCTTT.

This clonotype has just a few counts. The chain joins TRBV11-1 to TRBJ2-2; 9 bases fit TRBD1. The CDR3 length is 17 residues. V gave up 0 bases and J gave up 6 bases; unmatched junction bases: 8. Germline V CDR1 and CDR2: SGHAT, FQDESV (reference sequence). DNA for the CDR3: TGTGCCAGCAGCTTAGCGCCGGGACAGGGTAGTTCCGGGGAGCTGTTTTTT. Its translation: CASSLAPGQGSSGELFF.

This clonotype was observed a few times. The chain uses TRBV10-3 and TRBJ2-1; D is uncertain. The CDR3 sequence is 11 residues long. CDR1 and CDR2 from the germline V gene are ENHRY and SYGVKD. Trimming left V 4 bases short and J 7 bases short, with 5 bases between. CDR3 in amino acids: CAISVENEQFF. CDR3 DNA sequence: TGTGCCATCAGTGTCGAAAATGAGCAGTTCTTC.

The chain combines TRBV5-1 with TRBJ2-7, with 14 bases that match TRBD2. Germline V CDR1 and CDR2: SGHRS, YFSETQ. The CDR3 runs to 14 residues. J was trimmed by 7 bases and V by 4 bases; bases with no gene match: 4. CDR3: CASSDRTSGGEQYF. The CDR3 DNA follows: TGCGCCAGCAGCGACCGGACTAGCGGGGGGGAGCAGTACTTC.

This clonotype was seen a few times. V usage is TRBV29-1 and J usage is TRBJ2-5; D could derive from TRBD1 or TRBD2 (5 bases each). V gave up 7 bases and J gave up 4 bases, with 13 bases separating them. Germline CDR1 and CDR2: SQVTM and ANQGSEA. The CDR3 is made up of 12 amino acids. The DNA for the CDR3 is TGCAGCGAGAGGTTGGGGACAGAGACCCAGTACTTC. This gives the protein CSERLGTETQYF. Together with reference TRBV29-1 and TRBJ2-5, the CDR3 gives the full variable domain: SAVISQKPSRDICQRGTSLTIQCQVDSQVTMMFWYRQQPGQSLTLIATANQGSEATYESGFVIDKFPISRPNLTFSTLTVSNMSPEDSSIYLCSERLGTETQYFGPGTRLLVL.

This clonotype was counted a few times. V is TRBV24-1 and J is TRBJ1-5; D unclear. The germline V and J ends were trimmed by 3 bases and 4 bases, with 3 bases remaining between them. CDR1 and CDR2 (germline): KGHDR, SFDVKD. This CDR3 spans 12 amino acids. The CDR3 loop reads CATSDTNQPQHF. The CDR3, as DNA: TGTGCCACCAGTGATACGAATCAGCCCCAGCATTTT.